Presented here are 21 T cell receptor beta chains from one specimen sequenced in a study of T cells in narcolepsy. Using immunoSEQ multiplex PCR, the repertoire was profiled, and TCRdb retains in-frame clones only, with some absent. The sample lists about 27,000 clones, roughly 86% occurring once. Sequences were obtained from CD45RA- memory CD4+ T cells from PBMCs. Receptors originate from a human donor with narcolepsy.

This chain connects TRBV7-9 to TRBJ2-3; no clear D gene. This CDR3 has 13 residues. V lost 5 bases to trimming and J lost 0 bases, with 6 bases between them. CDR1 is SEHNR, CDR2 FQNEAQ, per germline (reference sequence). CDR3 in amino acids: CASSQSSTDTQYF. The CDR3 nucleotides read TGTGCCAGCAGCCAGTCTAGCACAGATACGCAGTATTTT.

The chain couples TRBV5-4 to TRBJ2-5; 8 positions match TRBD2. V shed 4 bases and J 5 bases; nucleotides not matched to a gene: 4. Germline V CDR1 and CDR2: SGHNT, YYREEE (reference sequence). The CDR3 has 13 amino acids. The CDR3, as DNA: TGTGCCAGCAGCGGGGGACTAGGGGAGACCCAGTACTTC. Residues: CASSGGLGETQYF.

The rearrangement joins TRBV5-5 to TRBJ1-6; D is undetermined. V dropped 0 bases and J dropped 9 bases, with 16 bases sitting between them. The CDR3 spans 16 residues. Germline lookup yields CDR1 SGHKS and CDR2 YYEKEE (reference sequence). CDR3: CASSLAPLESFSPLHF. Here the CDR3 DNA reads TGTGCCAGCAGCTTGGCCCCGTTAGAAAGCTTTTCACCCCTCCACTTT. Filled out from reference TRBV5-5 and TRBJ1-6, the complete variable domain reads DAGVTQSPTHLIKTRGQQVTLRCSPISGHKSVSWYQQVLGQGPQFIFQYYEKEERGRGNFPDRFSARQFPNYSSELNVNALLLGDSALYLCASSLAPLESFSPLHFGNGTRLTVT.

In nucleotides, the CDR3 is TGTGCCAGCAGGTCTCCGGGACAGTTCTATGGCTACACCTTC. Translating gives CASRSPGQFYGYTF. This chain links TRBV5-4 with TRBJ1-2; 7 nucleotides align to TRBD1. Germline values: CDR1 SGHNT, CDR2 YYREEE (reference sequence). The ends lost 5 bases at V and 4 bases at J; junction bases unmatched: 8. This CDR3 region has 14 residues.

The rearrangement links TRBV11-3 to TRBJ1-3, with D unclear. This CDR3 is 15 amino acids long. CDR1 and CDR2 from the germline V gene are SGHNT and YENEEA. Trimming removed 5 bases at V and 2 bases at J, with 13 bases between. CDR3 amino acids: CASSPGPDTGNTIYF. For the CDR3, the DNA is TGTGCCAGCAGCCCCGGCCCAGACACTGGAAACACCATATATTTT. Full variable domain (missing parts from reference TRBV11-3 and TRBJ1-3): EAGVVQSPRYKIIEKKQPVAFWCNPISGHNTLYWYLQNLGQGPELLIRYENEEAVDDSQLPKDRFSAERLKGVDSTLKIQPAELGDSAVYLCASSPGPDTGNTIYFGEGSWLTVV.

V gene TRBV14 combines with J gene TRBJ2-5; D uncertain. V lost 1 base, J lost 10 bases, and 10 bases lay in between. Germline V CDR1 and CDR2: SGHDN, FVKESK. The CDR3 length is 12 residues. This chain's CDR3 is CASSQGSSSQYF. The CDR3 nucleotides are TGTGCCAGCAGCCAAGGATCCTCGAGCCAGTACTTC.

This clone has only one observation. The V call is TRBV5-6, the J call TRBJ2-2, with D perhaps TRBD1 (7 bases). The CDR3 is 13 amino acids. The germline CDR1 and CDR2 sequences are SGHDT and YYEEEE. Deletions cut 10 bases from V and 4 bases from J, with 14 bases between. CDR3 coding DNA: TGTGCCGCCGTCAGGGGGGTCACCGGGGAGCTGTTTTTT. Protein sequence: CAAVRGVTGELFF.

This chain links TRBV18 with TRBJ2-3, with a tentative D call TRBD2 (7 bases). Between the trimmed V and J ends, which lost 0 bases and 2 bases, there was a span of 18 bases. This CDR3 has 18 amino acids. Germline V gene lookup returns CDR1 KGHSH and CDR2 LQKENI. CDR3 sequence (DNA): TGTGCCAGCTCACCACCGAGAGGGGGGGCTGGTAACACAGATACGCAGTATTTT. The encoded protein is CASSPPRGGAGNTDTQYF.

This chain links TRBV28 with TRBJ2-1; 7 bases line up with TRBD1. CDR1 and CDR2 from the germline V gene are MDHEN and SYDVKM. V lost 5 bases to trimming and J lost 6 bases; unmatched junction nucleotides: 10. The length of the CDR3 is 15 residues. In DNA form, the CDR3 reads TGTGCCAGCAGTCCCATTGACCGGGACAGCAATGAGCAGTTCTTC. Its protein is CASSPIDRDSNEQFF.

The rearrangement joins TRBV5-1 to TRBJ1-5; the match to TRBD1 covers 8 bases. With V trimmed by 4 bases and J by 7 bases, 7 bases remained unmatched. The germline V gene encodes CDR1 SGHRS and CDR2 YFSETQ. CDR3 size: 14 residues. CDR3 coding DNA: TGCGCCAGCAGCCCCGGACAGGGCAGCCAGCCCCAGCATTTT. Its protein product is CASSPGQGSQPQHF.

V and J are TRBV19 and TRBJ2-1, with D uncertain. CDR3 length: 16 amino acids. Trimming cost V 3 bases and J 0 bases, with 12 bases left between them. Germline V gene lookup returns CDR1 LNHDA and CDR2 SQIVND (reference sequence). The CDR3 spells CASSIPTASSYNEQFF. The CDR3 DNA sequence: TGTGCCAGTAGTATCCCGACCGCGAGCTCCTACAATGAGCAGTTCTTC.

This rearrangement joins TRBV5-1 to TRBJ2-5; no clear D gene. V gave up 4 bases and J gave up 5 bases, with 9 bases separating them. Germline assignment: CDR1 SGHRS and CDR2 YFSETQ. The CDR3 runs to 12 residues. The CDR3 nucleotides are TGCGCCAGCAGCGCATTGGGGGAGACCCAGTACTTC. Translation gives CASSALGETQYF.

This rearrangement joins TRBV2 to TRBJ1-1; D uncertain. CDR1 and CDR2 (germline): SNHLY, FYNNEI. V gave up 7 bases and J gave up 4 bases, with 13 bases separating them. The CDR3 is 13 amino acids. CDR3 protein: CASTVRGGTEAFF. In DNA form, the CDR3 reads TGTGCCAGCACTGTAAGAGGAGGCACTGAAGCTTTCTTT.

As regards this clone: The identical CDR3 is also encoded by other nucleotide sequences in the sample. This chain connects TRBV28 to TRBJ2-4, with 7 nucleotides matching TRBD2. The CDR3 has 16 amino acids. Germline CDR1 and CDR2: MDHEN and SYDVKM. V dropped 4 bases and J dropped 4; count of bases not matched to a gene: 10. The CDR3 DNA reads as TGTGCCAGCAGTTCCACAGTGACTAGCACTAAAAACATTCAGTACTTC. Translation gives CASSSTVTSTKNIQYF.

This sequence joins TRBV6-6 and TRBJ1-5, with 10 positions matching TRBD1. The junction had 7 bases not matched to a gene; V was cut back by 8 bases and J by 3 bases. This CDR3 has 15 amino acids. The germline CDR1 and CDR2 sequences are MNHNY and SVGAGI (reference sequence). The CDR3 protein is CASAKTGGTNQPQHF. CDR3 bases: TGTGCCAGCGCTAAGACAGGGGGCACCAATCAGCCCCAGCATTTT.

The chain recombines TRBV2 with TRBJ2-1; 12 bases are shared with TRBD2. This CDR3 is built from 15 residues. The V and J ends lost 4 bases and 7 bases, in that order; junction bases with no gene match: 5. CDR1 SNHLY and CDR2 FYNNEI come from the germline V gene. CDR3 sequence (DNA): TGTGCCAGCAGTGCTAGCGGGGGGGCTAGGAATGAGCAGTTCTTC. Residues: CASSASGGARNEQFF.

The V call is TRBV18, the J call TRBJ1-1; 8 positions agree with TRBD1. Germline V lookup: CDR1 KGHSH, CDR2 LQKENI. The CDR3 is 13 residues long. J gave up 10 bases and V 3 bases, and 7 bases lay outside the gene matches. CDR3 protein: CASSPDRGDGAFF. CDR3 DNA: TGTGCCAGCTCACCCGACAGGGGTGACGGAGCTTTCTTT.

The V call is TRBV5-1, the J call TRBJ2-7; TRBD1 or TRBD2 may be the D gene (5 bases each). Trimming took off 0 bases at V and 3 bases at J, with 13 bases between the two ends. CDR1 and CDR2 from the germline V gene are SGHRS and YFSETQ. The length of the CDR3 is 15 residues. CDR3 in amino acids: CASSLAGTPDYEQYF. CDR3 DNA sequence: TGCGCCAGCAGCTTGGCCGGGACCCCGGACTACGAGCAGTACTTC.

The chain carries TRBV11-2 and TRBJ1-1; D uncertain. The ends were cut back, 0 bases at V and 6 bases at J, with 11 bases in the middle. This CDR3 is 14 amino acids long. The germline gives CDR1 SGHAT, CDR2 FQNNGV. DNA for the CDR3: TGTGCCAGCAGCTTAGATCCCCGGAGCTCTGAAGCTTTCTTT. Protein sequence: CASSLDPRSSEAFF.

CDR3 loop: CASSPPTTRDTQYF. CDR3 nucleotide sequence: TGTGCCAGCTCACCACCGACCACCCGAGATACGCAGTATTTT. This chain uses TRBV18 with TRBJ2-3; D not resolved. Looked up from germline, CDR1 is KGHSH and CDR2 is LQKENI. V dropped 0 bases and J dropped 5 bases, with 9 bases sitting between them. The CDR3 spans 14 residues.

The chain carries TRBV4-1 and TRBJ1-2; 7 bases fit TRBD1. V lost 0 bases, J lost 4 bases, and 5 bases stayed unmatched. The CDR3 consists of 15 residues. Per germline, CDR1 MGHRA and CDR2 YSYEKL. The CDR3 sequence is CASSQDNRGFYGYTF. The CDR3 DNA sequence: TGCGCCAGCAGCCAAGATAACAGGGGATTCTATGGCTACACCTTC.